The following is a T cell receptor beta chain sequence with its context. Its target is unknown. The donors were part of the validation cohort, which consisted of about 120 subjects and was separate from the first cohort of 600 to 850 subjects. Repertoires were generated with immunoSEQ multiplex PCR, while TCRdb's copy carries only in-frame clones and drops some. Counted here are some 350,000 clones, 75% to 90% occurring once; the ten biggest clones make up over 1%. These data come from a study of cytomegalovirus exposure and HLA in healthy donors. Whole-study results and caveats: Most sequenced TCRs were rare (though some public TCRs occurred in many donors). Cytomegalovirus status, reportedly, was diagnosed with high specificity and sensitivity by the classifier.

The CDR3 loop spans 11 amino acids. Germline V gene sequence: CDR1 MNHEY, CDR2 SVGAGI. Trimming pared 2 bases from V and 9 bases from J, leaving 8 bases between. What was sequenced was PBMCs. The chain links TRBV6-5 to TRBJ2-7; no clear D. This TCR came from a woman aged 30 to 39 in good health and CMV-seropositive. This CDR3 reads CASSYGERQYF. CDR3 DNA: TGTGCCAGCAGTTACGGGGAACGGCAGTACTTC.